Detailed here is one TCR beta chain. Its antigen is undetermined. The sample belongs to a study of graft-versus-host responses after intestinal transplantation. Some clones are missing from TCRdb's copy, which holds only in-frame ones; the method was immunoSEQ multiplex PCR. The table lists more than 80,000 clones, 85% to 90% of them singletons. CDR3 length: 15 amino acids. V gave up 6 bases and J gave up 7 bases, with 18 bases separating them. CDR1 is SGHAT, CDR2 FQNNGV, per germline. The receptor's source is a human donor who received an intestinal transplant. The material sequenced was unstimulated CD4+ T cells sorted from spleen or lymph node cells, taken before intestinal transplant. The rearrangement uses TRBV11-2 and TRBJ1-4; unclear D gene. The DNA of the CDR3 is TGTGCCAGCAGTCCTGACGGGTACGTGGGTGAAAAACTGTTTTTT. It codes for CASSPDGYVGEKLFF.